Detailed here is one T cell receptor (delta chain). Its antigen is not known. TCRdb assigns this DNA the protein of a much larger clone, which departs from its translation at residue 11; this likely reflects a read error, and the protein shown comes from translating the DNA. TRG and TRD sequences were obtained from every sorted gammadelta sample. TCRdb redid the clone calls on the multiplex PCR reads with CATT. The profile shows tens of thousands of delta-chain clones, 0.75% to 1% of them singletons. After removal of 5 bases from V and 7 bases from J, the junction contained 22 bases not matched to a gene. This CDR3 has 18 residues. Germline V lookup: CDR1 TSWWSYY, CDR2 QGS. Flow sorting of PBMC yielded separate Vgamma9/Vdelta2+ and Vdelta2-negative gammadelta T cell populations for bulk repertoire analysis. The data were obtained in a study of γδ T cells in repeated Plasmodium falciparum infection. Looking at the study overall: Donors were malaria-exposed Malian children or age- and gender-matched Australian children.

Study results and caveats: Compared with Australian children, Malian Vdelta2-negative repertoires seemed more clonal, less diverse, less shared.

The sequencing sample was made of gamma-delta T cells from blood. This receptor was taken from a pool of human donors (malaria-infected and uninfected, not separated). V is TRDV1 and J is TRDJ1, with 7 positions matching TRDD3. Here the J gene was assigned by germline matching of the DNA, as TCRdb has none. CDR3 in amino acids: CALGSAKGIWRIRSKLIF. The CDR3 region has the DNA TGTGCTCTTGGGAGCGCCAAGGGGATCTGGAGGATACGAAGTAAACTCATCTTT.